This T cell receptor (beta chain) was profiled in a study of human T cells and chemical hapten exposure. Study-level information: Minor volume differences among pooled libraries chiefly drove per-sample TCR yield variation.

Time point given: healthy volunteer bleed at 6 weeks. Unseparated into fractions, whole blood served as the source from which total RNA was extracted. This clonotype occurred a few times. TCRdb recomputed calls from the RACE reads with MiXCR, one row per CDR3 protein. The table records over 35,000 distinct CDR3 sequences, 3.7% of them present only once. The CDR3 consists of 13 residues. The germline V gene has CDR1 SGHAT and CDR2 FQNNGV. Between the trimmed V and J ends, which lost 5 bases and 4 bases, there was a span of 8 bases. The rearrangement joins TRBV11-2 to TRBJ2-2, with D unclear. This receptor was identified in a human donor in good health. Some clones in this sample may be carry-over from other donors' samples. Material for sequencing was whole blood. CDR3 sequence: CASSHEPTGELFF. CDR3 nucleotide sequence: TGTGCCAGCAGCCACGAACCCACCGGGGAGCTGTTTTTT.